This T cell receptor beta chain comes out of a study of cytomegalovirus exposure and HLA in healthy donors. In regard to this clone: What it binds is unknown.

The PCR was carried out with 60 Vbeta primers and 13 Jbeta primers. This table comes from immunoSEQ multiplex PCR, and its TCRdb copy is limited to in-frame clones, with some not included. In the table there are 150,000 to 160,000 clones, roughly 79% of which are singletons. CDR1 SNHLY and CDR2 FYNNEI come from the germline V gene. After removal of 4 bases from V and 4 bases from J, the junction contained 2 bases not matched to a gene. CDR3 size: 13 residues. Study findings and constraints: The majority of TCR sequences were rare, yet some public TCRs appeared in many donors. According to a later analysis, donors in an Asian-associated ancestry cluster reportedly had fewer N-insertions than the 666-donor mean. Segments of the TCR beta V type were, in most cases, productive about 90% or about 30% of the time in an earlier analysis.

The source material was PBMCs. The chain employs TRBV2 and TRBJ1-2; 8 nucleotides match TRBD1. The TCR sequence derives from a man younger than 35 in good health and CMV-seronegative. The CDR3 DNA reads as TGTGCCAGCAGTGCGGGACAGGTCTATGGCTACACCTTC. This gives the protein CASSAGQVYGYTF.